Listed below are T cell receptor beta chains from one sample, sequenced in a study of T cell responses to AZD1222 COVID-19 vaccine. Data came from immunoSEQ multiplex PCR; TCRdb stores just in-frame clones and leaves some out. The sample lists 150,000 to 170,000 clones, about 92% occurring once. Sequencing used peripheral blood, obtained on day 0 of AZD1222 vaccination. The receptors here all came from an adult in good health. Both conserved end residues are part of each CDR3. Each record gives: J gene, V gene, clone size, D gene, CDR3 protein, CDR3 DNA. D genes are given only for firm matches. A clone size is listed for some rows: how often the clone was seen (once, few, many), or a class if it is expanded.

>TRBJ1-5|TRBV7-9|-|-
CASSAGGSNQPQHF
TGTGCCAGCAGCGCGGGGGGAAGCAATCAGCCCCAGCATTTT
>TRBJ2-1|TRBV19|once|TRBD2
CASRTGTSGRTLDEQFF
TGTGCCAGTAGAACTGGTACTAGCGGGAGGACTCTGGATGAGCAGTTCTTC
>TRBJ2-2|TRBV7-2|-|-
CASSLDSGTGELFF
TGTGCCAGCAGCTTAGATTCTGGGACCGGGGAGCTGTTTTTT
>TRBJ1-2|TRBV11-3|-|TRBD1
CASSSGQRYGYTF
TGTGCCAGCAGCTCGGGACAGCGCTATGGCTACACCTTC
>TRBJ1-2|TRBV20-1|once|-
CSASSRNNYGYTF
TGCAGTGCTAGTTCCCGGAATAACTATGGCTACACCTTC
>TRBJ1-1|TRBV19|-|TRBD1
CASTGGAGEAFF
TGTGCCAGTACAGGGGGCGCGGGTGAAGCTTTCTTT
>TRBJ2-1|TRBV24-1|-|TRBD2
CATSAVTSGMGNEQFF
TGTGCCACCAGTGCTGTGACTAGCGGGATGGGGAATGAGCAGTTCTTC
>TRBJ1-2|TRBV19|-|TRBD1
CASSIRQGAAGYTF
TGTGCCAGTAGTATACGACAGGGGGCGGCTGGCTACACCTTC
>TRBJ2-5|TRBV4-3|-|TRBD2
CASSQERGGQETQYF
TGCGCCAGCAGCCAAGAGCGGGGGGGCCAAGAGACCCAGTACTTC
>TRBJ2-7|TRBV24-1|-|-
CATSDSRGSYEQYF
TGTGCCACCAGTGATAGTCGGGGATCCTACGAGCAGTACTTC
>TRBJ1-1|TRBV7-9|-|TRBD1
CASSLATGGNTEAFF
TGTGCCAGCAGCTTAGCGACAGGGGGAAACACTGAAGCTTTCTTT
>TRBJ1-4|TRBV30|-|-
CAGSWLNEKLFF
TGTGCCGGATCGTGGCTTAATGAAAAACTGTTTTTT
>TRBJ2-1|TRBV7-2|few|-
CASSRDMAYNEQFF
TGTGCCAGCAGCAGGGACATGGCCTACAATGAGCAGTTCTTC
>TRBJ1-2|TRBV4-3|-|-
CASSQALRANYGYTF
TGCGCCAGCAGCCAAGCCCTCAGGGCCAACTATGGCTACACCTTC
>TRBJ1-1|TRBV10-3|once|-
CAISESISTVRMNSEAFF
TGTGCCATCAGTGAGTCTATTTCGACAGTACGGATGAACAGTGAAGCTTTCTTT
>TRBJ1-1|TRBV5-1|-|-
CASSLLDGTEAFF
TGCGCCAGCAGCCTACTCGACGGCACTGAAGCTTTCTTT
>TRBJ2-3|TRBV4-3|-|-
CASSQQDTQGDTQYF
TGCGCCAGCAGCCAACAGGACACGCAGGGAGATACGCAGTATTTT
>TRBJ1-2|TRBV7-9|-|TRBD1
CASSLDRVYGYTF
TGTGCCAGCAGCTTGGACAGGGTTTATGGCTACACCTTC
>TRBJ1-5|TRBV15|-|-
CATSRVLQPQHF
TGTGCCACCAGCAGAGTACTACAGCCCCAGCATTTT
>TRBJ2-5|TRBV9|-|-
CASSQGNRPGEETQYF
TGTGCCAGCAGCCAAGGGAACAGACCTGGGGAAGAGACCCAGTACTTC
>TRBJ2-2|TRBV5-8|-|-
CASSLDGGGELFF
TGTGCCAGCAGCTTGGACGGGGGCGGGGAGCTGTTTTTT
>TRBJ1-1|TRBV9|-|-
CASSATGGMNTEAFF
TGTGCCAGCAGCGCAACTGGGGGTATGAACACTGAAGCTTTCTTT